This T cell receptor (beta chain) was sequenced during a study of breast tumors, draining lymph nodes, adjacent tissues listed by TCRdb under 2016. For the wider study: In breast cancer patients, the study compared the TCR beta repertoires of tumor, adjacent nontumor tissue and axillary lymph nodes. The study aimed to assess the relationships and possible T-cell exchange between tumor, surrounding tissue and draining lymph node repertoires in human breast cancer.

This clonotype was counted at least ten times. It lacks a known antigen. Nothing much larger sits one base from this clone, and base qualities are not available. Reads for this sample came from an Illumina HiSeq 2000. TCR beta chain libraries were generated through multiplex PCR amplification. High-throughput sequencing was used to analyze the amplified TCR beta chain products. The public reads were reanalyzed by TCRdb: fastp trimming at Q25, MiXCR alignment, in-frame beta chains only. Each entry is one CDR3 protein sequence, shown with its most common DNA and genes. The table for this sample lists some 85,000 distinct CDR3 sequences; about 27% of them were counted only once. Of the sample, over 6.5% is held by the ten largest clones. The paper as a whole reports these results and caveats: A scenario in which most tumor T cells derive from the lymph node and then expand within tumor tissue was judged to be consistent with the data. Tumors showed preferential V and J gene usage, and their T-cell repertoire diversity fell below that of lymph nodes yet above that of nontumor tissue. The conclusion that tumor T cells originate in lymph nodes was presented as consistent with a hypothesis rather than as directly demonstrated. The similarity between tumor and nontumor tissue repertoires was significantly greater in luminal-like breast cancer than in basal-like breast cancer.

Lymph node samples came from the axillary draining lymph nodes of breast cancer patients. Source material: axillary lymph node tissue. The origin of this receptor is a female donor with breast cancer. Some clones in this sample may be carry-over from other donors' samples.

The CDR3 here reads CSTKGGARGIFSEQYF. In nucleotides, the sequence is TGCAGTACTAAAGGGGGGGCCAGGGGTATTTTTTCGGAGCAGTACTTC. The receptor chain draws on TRBV20-1 and TRBJ2-7; TRBD2 is a possible D gene, resting on 7 matching bases. V loses 8 bases, J loses 7 bases, and the germline ends lie 30 bases apart. CDR1 and CDR2, looked up from the germline V gene (reference sequence), are DFQATT and SNEGSKA. Its CDR3 holds 16 amino acids, cysteine through phenylalanine. Solely the CDR3 DNA is kept, with 48 bases framed from the first base.